Below, 13 T cell receptor beta chains from the same sample are listed, as sequenced in a study of T cells in Graves' hyperthyroidism and ophthalmopathy. TCR beta CDR3 regions were amplified from RNA transcripts. TCR CDR3 regions were first amplified by RT-PCR with HTBI primers. TCRdb used MiXCR to reprocess the multiplex PCR reads, holding one entry per CDR3 protein. The sample consists of 640,000 or so distinct CDR3 sequences, about 15% of them appearing once. Material for sequencing was blood. The receptor source for this set is a woman between 40 and 50 years old with Graves' ophthalmopathy.

This clonotype has a count of ten or more. This chain links TRBV12-3 or TRBV12-4 with TRBJ2-2; TRBD1 matches at 7 bases. The CDR3 is 14 residues long. With V trimmed by 11 bases and J by 4 bases, 10 bases remained unmatched. CDR3 sequence reads: CAGTGAQGTGELFF. CDR3 in DNA: TGTGCCGGCACAGGGGCGCAGGGCACCGGGGAGCTGTTTTTT.

This clonotype showed up many times. The CDR3 DNA reads as TGTGCCAGCCCTCGGGGAGGGGCGGTCGAGAACACTGAAGCTTTCTTT. Residues: CASPRGGAVENTEAFF. The chain links TRBV2 to TRBJ1-1; tentative D call: TRBD1 (5 bases). The germline V gene encodes CDR1 SNHLY and CDR2 FYNNEI. The CDR3 consists of 16 residues. V shed 8 bases and J shed 1 base, with 20 bases lying between them.

In this sample, this clonotype turned up many times. The CDR3 region has the DNA TGTGCCAGCAGCCCTACCGGGACAGGACAAGAGACCCAGTACTTC. This codes for CASSPTGTGQETQYF. This chain uses TRBV2 with TRBJ2-5, with 8 bases lining up with TRBD1. CDR1 and CDR2 (germline): SNHLY, FYNNEI. The CDR3 totals 15 residues. The J segment lost 2 bases and the V segment lost 6 bases, leaving 8 bases of the junction unmatched.

CDR3 in amino acids: CSAPRAEETQYF. Here the CDR3 DNA reads TGCAGTGCTCCCCGAGCCGAAGAGACCCAGTACTTC. This chain links TRBV20-1 with TRBJ2-5, with D unresolved. The CDR3 is made up of 12 amino acids. Germline values: CDR1 DFQATT, CDR2 SNEGSKA (reference sequence). Trimming left V 5 bases short and J 3 bases short, with 10 bases between.

Ten or more counts support this clonotype. This chain uses TRBV7-8 with TRBJ2-5; D is possibly TRBD1 (6 bases). Germline values: CDR1 SGHVS, CDR2 FQNEAQ. CDR3 length equals 15 residues. The ends were cut back, 4 bases at V and 5 bases at J, with 17 bases in the middle. The CDR3 is CASSSTSGQGETQYF. The CDR3 DNA sequence: TGTGCCAGCAGCTCAACATCAGGGCAGGGGGAGACCCAGTACTTC. Full variable domain (missing parts from reference TRBV7-8 and TRBJ2-5): GAGVSQSPRYKVAKRGQDVALRCDPISGHVSLFWYQQALGQGPEFLTYFQNEAQLDKSGLPSDRFFAERPEGSVSTLKIQRTQQEDSAVYLCASSSTSGQGETQYFGPGTRLLVL.

This clonotype was observed a few times. The chain recombines TRBV20-1 with TRBJ2-1; 8 bases agree with TRBD1. Germline V gene sequence: CDR1 DFQATT, CDR2 SNEGSKA (reference sequence). V dropped 6 bases and J dropped 3; count of bases not matched to a gene: 7. The CDR3 covers 14 residues. In DNA, the CDR3 is TGCAGTGCCAGGGACAGGACCCACTACAATGAGCAGTTCTTC. Translating it yields CSARDRTHYNEQFF.

There are many counts of this clonotype. The chain recombines TRBV19 with TRBJ2-5, with D perhaps matching TRBD1 (6 bases). The CDR3 totals 15 residues. Germline CDR1 LNHDA, CDR2 SQIVND (reference sequence). Trimming left V 5 bases short and J 2 bases short, with 15 bases between. CDR3 loop: CASSPGTGNQETQYF. The CDR3 nucleotides read TGTGCCAGTAGTCCTGGAACAGGGAATCAAGAGACCCAGTACTTC.

This clonotype came up many times. This chain connects TRBV6-1 to TRBJ1-2; D remains ambiguous. Germline V lookup: CDR1 MNHNS, CDR2 SASEGT. The CDR3 contains 14 residues. The V gene lost 5 bases and the J gene lost 4 bases, with 14 bases spanning the gap. DNA for the CDR3: TGTGCCAGCAGTCAACCGGGCCAGACCTATGGCTACACCTTC. This codes for CASSQPGQTYGYTF.

V and J are TRBV4-1 and TRBJ2-1, with D perhaps being TRBD1 or TRBD2 (5 bases each). Trimming removed 3 bases from V and 4 bases from J, with 16 bases in between. This CDR3 region has 16 residues. Germline-derived CDR1 and CDR2 are MGHRA and YSYEKL. Here the CDR3 reads CASSHPPGRTYNEQFF. The CDR3 nucleotides read TGCGCCAGCAGCCACCCCCCGGGACGGACATACAATGAGCAGTTCTTC.

At least ten counts were recorded for this clonotype. V is TRBV7-2 and J is TRBJ2-7; perhaps TRBD2 as D (6 bases). Germline assignment: CDR1 SGHTA and CDR2 FQGNSA. Trimming left V 3 bases short and J 6 bases short, with 18 bases between. The CDR3 loop spans 15 amino acids. This CDR3 is CASSFEAGDFFEQYF. The CDR3 coding sequence is TGTGCCAGCAGCTTTGAAGCGGGTGACTTCTTCGAGCAGTACTTC.

J is TRBJ1-1 and V is TRBV12-5, with no clear D. Germline CDR1 reads LGHNT; CDR2 reads FRNRAP. There are 16 residues in the CDR3. Deletions cut 1 base from V and 8 bases from J, with 20 bases between. In DNA, the CDR3 is TGTGCTAGTGGTTTGGCGGACGGCGAGTATCTCCGGGAAGCTTTCTTT. Amino acids: CASGLADGEYLREAFF.

There are many counts of this clonotype. V is TRBV27 and J is TRBJ1-5; D gene uncertain. Deletions cut 4 bases from V and 4 bases from J, with 8 bases between. CDR3 length equals 13 residues. Germline V lookup: CDR1 MNHEY, CDR2 SMNVEV (reference sequence). DNA for the CDR3: TGTGCCAGCAGTTGGGGTGTAAATCAGCCCCAGCATTTT. Protein product: CASSWGVNQPQHF.

The table lists this clonotype with many counts. The V gene is TRBV27, the J gene TRBJ2-7; D is unresolved. The CDR3 totals 14 residues. The ends were cut back, 4 bases at V and 3 bases at J, with 13 bases in the middle. The germline V gene encodes CDR1 MNHEY and CDR2 SMNVEV (reference sequence). The CDR3, as DNA: TGTGCCAGCAGTTCCCGGACGCAGTACTACGAGCAGTACTTC. It encodes CASSSRTQYYEQYF.